Listed below are T cell receptor beta chains from one sample, sequenced in a study of regulatory T cells in long-lasting Graves disease. MiXCR, run by TCRdb on the multiplex PCR reads, gives a single entry per CDR3 protein. The sample has 350,000 to 450,000 distinct CDR3 sequences, over 15% seen once. These same data were also listed under a study on T cells in Graves' hyperthyroidism and ophthalmopathy.

The source was peripheral blood mononuclear cells (PBMCs), collected at new diagnosis, from a patient treated with antithyroid drugs. Receptor source: a man aged 40-55 years with Graves disease. Each CDR3 is given with its conserved first and last residue. Fields, in order: J gene, V gene, clone size, D gene, CDR3 length, CDR3 DNA, CDR3 protein. The D gene is left open where the match is weak. Expanded clones get a size class; other rows say once, few or many, or leave the size out.

j_gene: TRBJ2-2; v_gene: TRBV5-5; abundance: -; d_gene: -; len: 13; CDR3nt: TGTGCCAGCAGCCTCCCCTTCACCGGGGAGCTGTTTTTT; CDR3aa: CASSLPFTGELFF
j_gene: TRBJ2-5; v_gene: TRBV7-7; abundance: few; d_gene: TRBD2; len: 15; CDR3nt: TGTGCCAGCAGCCGATTAGCGGGGTTAAAAGAGACCCAGTACTTC; CDR3aa: CASSRLAGLKETQYF
j_gene: TRBJ2-3; v_gene: TRBV24-1; abundance: few; d_gene: TRBD1; len: 15; CDR3nt: TGTGCCACCAGTGAGCCGGGACAGCGCACAGATACGCAGTATTTT; CDR3aa: CATSEPGQRTDTQYF
j_gene: TRBJ2-5; v_gene: TRBV18; abundance: -; d_gene: -; len: 12; CDR3nt: TGTGCCAGCTCACCAATAGCGGAGACCCAGTACTTC; CDR3aa: CASSPIAETQYF
j_gene: TRBJ2-2; v_gene: TRBV11-3; abundance: few; d_gene: TRBD1; len: 16; CDR3nt: TGTGCCAGCAGCTTCCGGGACAGGGGTAACACCGGGGAGCTGTTTTTT; CDR3aa: CASSFRDRGNTGELFF
j_gene: TRBJ2-4; v_gene: TRBV2; abundance: many; d_gene: TRBD1; len: 16; CDR3nt: TGTGCCAGCAGCGGAACAGGGGGTAAAGCCAAAAACATTCAGTACTTC; CDR3aa: CASSGTGGKAKNIQYF
j_gene: TRBJ1-5; v_gene: TRBV9; abundance: -; d_gene: -; len: 13; CDR3nt: TGTGCCAGCACCGAGGGGGGGTATCAGCCCCAGCATTTT; CDR3aa: CASTEGGYQPQHF
j_gene: TRBJ1-5; v_gene: TRBV27; abundance: few; d_gene: TRBD1; len: 14; CDR3nt: TGTGCCAGCAGTTTCACAGGGGTCAATCAGCCCCAGCATTTT; CDR3aa: CASSFTGVNQPQHF
j_gene: TRBJ2-7; v_gene: TRBV7-6; abundance: few; d_gene: TRBD1; len: 14; CDR3nt: TGTGCCAGCAGCTTACGGACAGGGTTCTACGAGCAGTACTTC; CDR3aa: CASSLRTGFYEQYF
j_gene: TRBJ2-4; v_gene: TRBV7-9; abundance: -; d_gene: -; len: 15; CDR3nt: TGTGCCAGCAGCTTAGTGAGGGAGTACGGCAACATTCAGTACTTC; CDR3aa: CASSLVREYGNIQYF
j_gene: TRBJ2-4; v_gene: TRBV28; abundance: many; d_gene: TRBD2; len: 13; CDR3nt: TGTGCCAGCAGTTTGGGACTAGCGAACATTCAGTACTTC; CDR3aa: CASSLGLANIQYF
j_gene: TRBJ1-6; v_gene: TRBV9; abundance: many; d_gene: TRBD1; len: 15; CDR3nt: TGTGCCAGCAGCTCCGAGACAGGGCGGAATTCACCCCTCCACTTT; CDR3aa: CASSSETGRNSPLHF
j_gene: TRBJ2-5; v_gene: TRBV20-1; abundance: many; d_gene: TRBD2; len: 15; CDR3nt: TGCAGTGCTAGAGATAGCGGGGGTGGTGTAGAGACCCAGTACTTC; CDR3aa: CSARDSGGGVETQYF
j_gene: TRBJ1-1; v_gene: TRBV18; abundance: many; d_gene: TRBD1; len: 16; CDR3nt: TGTGCCAGCTCACTGAACGTACAGGGGATGTGGACTGAAGCTTTCTTT; CDR3aa: CASSLNVQGMWTEAFF
j_gene: TRBJ1-4; v_gene: TRBV11-2; abundance: -; d_gene: TRBD1; len: 17; CDR3nt: TGTGCCAGCAGCTTTCAGACAGGGACAGGCGGAATCGAAAAACTGTTTTTT; CDR3aa: CASSFQTGTGGIEKLFF
j_gene: TRBJ2-4; v_gene: TRBV5-1; abundance: many; d_gene: -; len: 19; CDR3nt: TGCGCCAGCAGCCGTGGGGGGACAGATGCTTATCTAGCCAAAAACATTCAGTACTTC; CDR3aa: CASSRGGTDAYLAKNIQYF
j_gene: TRBJ2-1; v_gene: TRBV27; abundance: many; d_gene: TRBD2; len: 16; CDR3nt: TGTGCCAGCAGTTCCCCGATCCGGGACTACAACAATGAGCAGTTCTTC; CDR3aa: CASSSPIRDYNNEQFF
j_gene: TRBJ2-5; v_gene: TRBV2; abundance: -; d_gene: TRBD1; len: 15; CDR3nt: TGTGCCAGCAGGGGGACAGGGGGCGGTAAGGAGACCCAGTACTTC; CDR3aa: CASRGTGGGKETQYF
j_gene: TRBJ2-7; v_gene: TRBV7-2; abundance: many; d_gene: -; len: 15; CDR3nt: TGTGCCAGCAGCTTGCGGGCGGGGACTTCCTACGAGCAGTACTTC; CDR3aa: CASSLRAGTSYEQYF
j_gene: TRBJ1-1; v_gene: TRBV5-1; abundance: many; d_gene: -; len: 13; CDR3nt: TGCGCCAGCACCCCTCCCGGGGGGGGTGAAGCTTTCTTT; CDR3aa: CASTPPGGGEAFF
j_gene: TRBJ2-7; v_gene: TRBV20-1; abundance: many; d_gene: -; len: 15; CDR3nt: TGCAGTGCTAGACCCCCAGCGACAGGTCCCTACGAGCAGTACTTC; CDR3aa: CSARPPATGPYEQYF
j_gene: TRBJ2-3; v_gene: TRBV30; abundance: many; d_gene: TRBD1; len: 16; CDR3nt: TGTGCCTGGAGTGTACCAGGGGGCGGTTTGGTAGATACGCAGTATTTT; CDR3aa: CAWSVPGGGLVDTQYF
j_gene: TRBJ1-1; v_gene: TRBV6-1; abundance: many; d_gene: -; len: 14; CDR3nt: TGTGCCAGCAGTGGATGGGGGATGAACACTGAAGCTTTCTTT; CDR3aa: CASSGWGMNTEAFF
j_gene: TRBJ2-3; v_gene: TRBV20-1; abundance: many; d_gene: -; len: 14; CDR3nt: TGCAGTGCTAGACTCGGACAAGGGACAGATACGCAGTATTTT; CDR3aa: CSARLGQGTDTQYF
j_gene: TRBJ1-3; v_gene: TRBV6-2/TRBV6-3; abundance: many; d_gene: -; len: 15; CDR3nt: TGTGCCAGCAGTTACTCTGGCGCGTCCCATGACACCATATATTTT; CDR3aa: CASSYSGASHDTIYF
j_gene: TRBJ1-1; v_gene: TRBV3-1; abundance: many; d_gene: -; len: 13; CDR3nt: TGTGCCAGCAGCTTTTCTAGGGGAACTGAAGCTTTCTTT; CDR3aa: CASSFSRGTEAFF
j_gene: TRBJ2-3; v_gene: TRBV9; abundance: many; d_gene: -; len: 14; CDR3nt: TGTGCCAGCAGCACCGGCCACGTCGGAGATACGCAGTATTTT; CDR3aa: CASSTGHVGDTQYF
j_gene: TRBJ1-2; v_gene: TRBV6-4; abundance: many; d_gene: -; len: 16; CDR3nt: TGTGCCAGCAGTTACTCGAATCGGGAGTCTAACTATGGCTACACCTTC; CDR3aa: CASSYSNRESNYGYTF
j_gene: TRBJ2-6; v_gene: TRBV2; abundance: few; d_gene: -; len: 15; CDR3nt: TGTGCCGACCGAAGGACAAACTCTGGGGCCAACGTCCTGACTTTC; CDR3aa: CADRRTNSGANVLTF
j_gene: TRBJ2-7; v_gene: TRBV4-1; abundance: -; d_gene: -; len: 13; CDR3nt: TGCGCCAGCAGCCCATTCGGCAGGGACGAGCAGTACTTC; CDR3aa: CASSPFGRDEQYF
j_gene: TRBJ2-7; v_gene: TRBV20-1; abundance: many; d_gene: -; len: 14; CDR3nt: TGCAGTGTGAGCGGCAGGGCTTCCAGTAGAGAGCAGTACTTC; CDR3aa: CSVSGRASSREQYF
j_gene: TRBJ1-6; v_gene: TRBV9; abundance: -; d_gene: -; len: 14; CDR3nt: TGTGCCAGCAGCGTAGACACCTATAATTCACCCCTCCACTTT; CDR3aa: CASSVDTYNSPLHF
j_gene: TRBJ2-3; v_gene: TRBV5-4; abundance: -; d_gene: -; len: 16; CDR3nt: TGTGCCAGCAGCTCGGGGGGCCTGAGTTCAACAGATACGCAGTATTTT; CDR3aa: CASSSGGLSSTDTQYF
j_gene: TRBJ2-2; v_gene: TRBV11-1; abundance: -; d_gene: -; len: 13; CDR3nt: TGTGCCAGCAGCCCCTCCCTCAGCGGGGAGCTGTTTTTT; CDR3aa: CASSPSLSGELFF
j_gene: TRBJ1-5; v_gene: TRBV2; abundance: -; d_gene: -; len: 15; CDR3nt: TGTGCCAGCAGGAGGTCAGGGGAGGACAATCAGCCCCAGCATTTT; CDR3aa: CASRRSGEDNQPQHF
j_gene: TRBJ2-1; v_gene: TRBV6-2/TRBV6-3; abundance: many; d_gene: TRBD1; len: 16; CDR3nt: TGTGCCAGCAGTTACTCCCGGGACAGGGCAGTTCGGGAGCAGTTCTTC; CDR3aa: CASSYSRDRAVREQFF
j_gene: TRBJ1-5; v_gene: TRBV6-1; abundance: -; d_gene: TRBD1; len: 13; CDR3nt: TGTGCCAGCAAGGACAGGGTTTACCAGCCCCAGCATTTT; CDR3aa: CASKDRVYQPQHF
j_gene: TRBJ1-2; v_gene: TRBV20-1; abundance: -; d_gene: -; len: 14; CDR3nt: TGCAGTGCTCGGGGTGGGGGGCCGGGGACTGGCTACACCTTC; CDR3aa: CSARGGGPGTGYTF
j_gene: TRBJ2-7; v_gene: TRBV28; abundance: many; d_gene: -; len: 12; CDR3nt: TGTGCCAGCTACAGGAGCTCCTACGAGCAGTACTTC; CDR3aa: CASYRSSYEQYF
j_gene: TRBJ2-3; v_gene: TRBV5-1; abundance: many; d_gene: -; len: 14; CDR3nt: TGCGCCAGCAGCTTGGGACAAATCACAGATACGCAGTATTTT; CDR3aa: CASSLGQITDTQYF
j_gene: TRBJ2-5; v_gene: TRBV5-1; abundance: -; d_gene: -; len: 16; CDR3nt: TGCGCCAGCAGCTTGGGAGCCCAAGCTTCCCAAGAGACCCAGTACTTC; CDR3aa: CASSLGAQASQETQYF